This T cell receptor beta chain is from a study of blood T cells in healthy people across ages. Study conclusions and caveats: When set beside aged donors, long-lived donors presented more naive CD4+ cells and higher diversity.

For this clonotype: Its antigen is not identified.

The use of a sample-barcoded 5' primer and a J-beta primer mix characterized a second PCR of about 7 to 12 cycles. One entry per CDR3 protein results from TCRdb running MiXCR on the 5' RACE reads. This sample has approximately 1.5 million distinct CDR3 sequences, with about 42% found just once. With V trimmed by 6 bases and J by 1 base, 6 bases remained unmatched. Germline loops: CDR1 WSHSY, CDR2 SAAADI. This CDR3 has 15 amino acids. The receptor comes from a woman between 18 and 30 years old in good health. The chain has TRBV10-2 and TRBJ2-3, with TRBD2 matching over 8 bases. Input material: blood. The CDR3 reads CASRYRGGRTDTQYF. The DNA for the CDR3 is TGCGCCAGCAGGTACCGGGGGGGCCGCACAGATACGCAGTATTTT.